Presented here are 15 T cell receptor beta chains from one specimen sequenced in a study of blood T cells in healthy people across ages. The authors ran a second PCR of roughly 6 to 12 cycles using a sample-barcoded 5' primer and a J-beta primer mix. TCRdb reanalysed the 5' RACE reads using MiXCR and keeps one entry per CDR3 protein. Of 1.5 million to 2 million distinct CDR3 sequences in the sample, 28% were seen once. The sequenced sample was blood. The receptors were gathered from a woman in her twenties or thirties in good health.

This clonotype occurred a few times. The chain joins TRBV20-1 to TRBJ2-3; 7 nucleotides match TRBD1. The CDR3 runs 14 residues. With 4 bases clipped from V and 4 bases from J, the junction kept 8 bases outside the gene matches. Germline CDR1 reads DFQATT; CDR2 reads SNEGSKA (reference sequence). This chain's CDR3 is CSAIQGFGADTQYF. CDR3 in DNA: TGCAGTGCTATACAGGGGTTTGGGGCAGATACGCAGTATTTT.

In its sample, this clonotype was seen a few times. This chain uses TRBV5-1 with TRBJ1-1; D remains ambiguous. The ends were cut back, 0 bases at V and 4 bases at J, with 13 bases in the middle. The germline V gene has CDR1 SGHRS and CDR2 YFSETQ. This CDR3 is 15 amino acids long. CDR3 residues: CASSLDQLGVTEAFF. CDR3 coding DNA: TGCGCCAGCAGCTTGGACCAACTTGGGGTCACTGAAGCTTTCTTT.

This chain uses TRBV6-1 with TRBJ2-1; tentatively, D is TRBD1 (5 bases). Germline loops: CDR1 MNHNS, CDR2 SASEGT. The ends were cut back, 4 bases at V and 12 bases at J, with 13 bases in the middle. CDR3 length: 12 amino acids. DNA of the CDR3: TGTGCCAGCAGTGTACAGGTCGGTGGGCAGTTCTTC. It yields the protein CASSVQVGGQFF.

This clonotype was seen more than once but under ten times. The chain combines TRBV7-2 with TRBJ2-5, with TRBD2 matching 7 bases. Germline loops: CDR1 SGHTA, CDR2 FQGNSA. The CDR3 runs 14 residues. J gave up 8 bases and V 7 bases, and 13 bases lay outside the gene matches. CDR3 DNA sequence: TGTGCCAGCAAAGAGGGGCGGGAGCCTGGAACCCAGTACTTC. The encoded protein is CASKEGREPGTQYF.

Comment on this clonotype: Likely a read error: the CDR3 ends without its conserved phenylalanine or tryptophan. The V call is TRBV5-1, the J call TRBJ2-1; 9 nucleotides agree with TRBD1. CDR3 size: 18 residues. Germline loops: CDR1 SGHRS, CDR2 YFSETQ. J was trimmed by 4 bases and V by 3 bases; bases with no gene match: 14. CDR3 region: CASSSAPTGGASYNEQFL. The DNA of the CDR3 is TGCGCCAGCAGCTCCGCACCCACAGGGGGCGCATCATACAATGAGCAGTTCCTC.

This clonotype was found many times. The chain couples TRBV25-1 to TRBJ2-7; perhaps TRBD2 as D (6 bases). Germline loops: CDR1 MGHDK, CDR2 SYGVNS. Trimming pared 5 bases from V and 3 bases from J, leaving 14 bases between. The CDR3 is made up of 14 amino acids. CDR3 sequence: CASSTPGLSYEQYF. CDR3 nucleotide sequence: TGTGCCAGCAGTACCCCGGGACTGAGCTACGAGCAGTACTTC.

The chain uses TRBV9 and TRBJ2-1; D perhaps matches TRBD2 (6 bases). Germline loops: CDR1 SGDLS, CDR2 YYNGEE. Deletions cut 4 bases from V and 7 bases from J, with 24 bases between. CDR3 length: 17 amino acids. The CDR3 bases are TGTGCCAGCAGCCACAGGTTAGAGGGAGGCACTCGGAATGAGCAGTTCTTC. Its translation is CASSHRLEGGTRNEQFF.

The V gene is TRBV5-1, the J gene TRBJ1-1; 7 bases are a match to TRBD1. The length of the CDR3 is 13 residues. Germline lookup yields CDR1 SGHRS and CDR2 YFSETQ. Trimming at V came to 5 bases and at J to 6 bases, leaving 7 bases not matched to a gene. CDR3 region: CASRSGQFAEAFF. In nucleotides, the CDR3 is TGCGCCAGCAGATCGGGACAGTTCGCTGAAGCTTTCTTT.

This clonotype appeared once. This chain's CDR3 is CAISVSNEQYF. Written as DNA, the CDR3 is TGTGCCATCAGTGTAAGTAATGAGCAGTACTTC. J is TRBJ2-5 and V is TRBV10-3, with D unclear. The CDR3 runs 11 residues. Germline V gene lookup returns CDR1 ENHRY and CDR2 SYGVKD. V lost 4 bases and J lost 11, with 11 bases in between.

The table lists this clonotype with many counts. The chain links TRBV28 to TRBJ2-1; possibly TRBD1 for D (5 bases). Trimming removed 6 bases at V and 2 bases at J, with 11 bases between. Per the germline V gene, CDR1 is MDHEN and CDR2 is SYDVKM. The CDR3 loop spans 14 amino acids. Here the CDR3 DNA reads TGTGCCAGCAGCCTAGGGGTCCCCTACAATGAGCAGTTCTTC. This translates into CASSLGVPYNEQFF.

This clonotype was picked up a small number of times. The gene calls are TRBV10-3 and TRBJ1-1, with D perhaps matching TRBD1 (5 bases). V was clipped by 4 bases and J by 3 bases, with 9 bases between them. Germline loops: CDR1 ENHRY, CDR2 SYGVKD. This CDR3 comprises 13 residues. The CDR3 region has the DNA TGTGCCATCAGTGTAGAAGGGGACACTGAAGCTTTCTTT. This sequence encodes CAISVEGDTEAFF.

The chain has TRBV28 and TRBJ2-5; TRBD2 agrees at 8 bases. After removal of 6 bases from V and 5 bases from J, the junction contained 14 bases not matched to a gene. The germline V gene encodes CDR1 MDHEN and CDR2 SYDVKM. This CDR3 spans 16 amino acids. The CDR3 DNA is TGTGCCAGCAGCCCTGACCGGGGGGGGCCGGAGGAGACCCAGTACTTC. This codes for CASSPDRGGPEETQYF.

The rearrangement joins TRBV9 to TRBJ1-5; D is unclear. Per germline, CDR1 SGDLS and CDR2 YYNGEE. Trimming took 0 bases from V and 7 from J, leaving 14 bases between them. The length of the CDR3 is 15 residues. The CDR3 DNA follows: TGTGCCAGCAGCGTAGAATGGTCGCCTGGACAGCCCCAGCATTTT. Its protein product is CASSVEWSPGQPQHF.

This clonotype appeared many times. The chain uses TRBV3-1 and TRBJ1-2; D unclear. In germline, CDR1 is LGHDT, CDR2 YNNKEL (reference sequence). The CDR3 is 13 amino acids. The V gene lost 4 bases and the J gene lost 8 bases, with 14 bases spanning the gap. The CDR3 coding sequence is TGTGCCAGCAGCCCGTCCGGGGTCGAAGGCTACACCTTC. It translates to CASSPSGVEGYTF.

The rearrangement uses TRBV20-1 and TRBJ2-7; D is undetermined. Germline loops: CDR1 DFQATT, CDR2 SNEGSKA (reference sequence). The CDR3 has 13 amino acids. DNA for the CDR3: TGCAGCGTTAAAGGCCTAAGCTCCTACGAGCAGTACTTC. It encodes CSVKGLSSYEQYF.